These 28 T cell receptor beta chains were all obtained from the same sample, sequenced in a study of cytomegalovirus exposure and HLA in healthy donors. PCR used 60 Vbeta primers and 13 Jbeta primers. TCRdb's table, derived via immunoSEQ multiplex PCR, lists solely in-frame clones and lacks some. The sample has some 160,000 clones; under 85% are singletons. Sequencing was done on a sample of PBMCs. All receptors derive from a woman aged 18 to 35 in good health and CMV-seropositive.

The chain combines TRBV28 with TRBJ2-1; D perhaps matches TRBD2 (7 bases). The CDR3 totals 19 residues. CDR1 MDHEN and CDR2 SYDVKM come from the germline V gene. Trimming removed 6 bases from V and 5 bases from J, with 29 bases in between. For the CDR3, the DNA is TGTGCCAGCAGCCCCTTCAGGTGGGGGGGGCGGGGTGGGGACAATGAGCAGTTCTTC. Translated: CASSPFRWGGRGGDNEQFF.

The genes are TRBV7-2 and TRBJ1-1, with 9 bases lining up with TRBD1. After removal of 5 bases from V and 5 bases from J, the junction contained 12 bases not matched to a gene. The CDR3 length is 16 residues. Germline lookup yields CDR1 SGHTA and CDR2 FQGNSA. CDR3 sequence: CASSLRPGQGLTEAFF. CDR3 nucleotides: TGTGCCAGCAGCCTAAGACCGGGACAGGGTCTTACTGAAGCTTTCTTT. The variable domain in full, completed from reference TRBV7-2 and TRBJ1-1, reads GAGVSQSPSNKVTEKGKDVELRCDPISGHTALYWYRQSLGQGLEFLIYFQGNSAPDKSGLPSDRFSAERTGGSVSTLTIQRTQQEDSAVYLCASSLRPGQGLTEAFFGQGTRLTVV.

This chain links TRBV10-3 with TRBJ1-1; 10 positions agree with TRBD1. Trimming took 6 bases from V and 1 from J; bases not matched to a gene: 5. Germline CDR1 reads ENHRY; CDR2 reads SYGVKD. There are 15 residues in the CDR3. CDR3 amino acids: CAIRPRDRGNTEAFF. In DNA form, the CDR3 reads TGTGCCATCAGGCCCCGGGACAGGGGGAACACTGAAGCTTTCTTT.

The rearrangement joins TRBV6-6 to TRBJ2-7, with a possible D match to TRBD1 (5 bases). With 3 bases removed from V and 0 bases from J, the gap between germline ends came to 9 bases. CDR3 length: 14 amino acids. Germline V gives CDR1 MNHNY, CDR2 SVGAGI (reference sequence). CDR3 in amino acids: CASSYLGLSYEQYF. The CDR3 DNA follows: TGTGCCAGCAGTTATTTGGGGCTCTCCTACGAGCAGTACTTC.

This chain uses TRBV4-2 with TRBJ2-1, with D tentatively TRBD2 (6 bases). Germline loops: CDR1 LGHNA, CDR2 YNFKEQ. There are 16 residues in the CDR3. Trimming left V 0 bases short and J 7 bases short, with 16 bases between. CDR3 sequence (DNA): TGTGCCAGCAGCCAAGATTTAGGTAGCGGTCGGAATGAGCAGTTCTTC. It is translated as CASSQDLGSGRNEQFF.

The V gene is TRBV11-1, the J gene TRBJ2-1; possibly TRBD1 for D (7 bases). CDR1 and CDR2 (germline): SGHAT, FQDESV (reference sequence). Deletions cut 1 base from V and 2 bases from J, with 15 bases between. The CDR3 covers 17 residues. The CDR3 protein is CASSLDSPGGTYNEQFF. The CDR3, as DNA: TGTGCCAGCAGCTTAGATTCCCCAGGGGGGACCTACAATGAGCAGTTCTTC.

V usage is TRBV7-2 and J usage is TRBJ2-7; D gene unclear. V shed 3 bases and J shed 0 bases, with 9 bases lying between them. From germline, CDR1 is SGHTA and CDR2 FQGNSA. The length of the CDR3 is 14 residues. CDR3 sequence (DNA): TGTGCCAGCAGCTTGGAGCAGCTCTCCTACGAGCAGTACTTC. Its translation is CASSLEQLSYEQYF. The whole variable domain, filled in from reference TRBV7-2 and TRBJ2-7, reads GAGVSQSPSNKVTEKGKDVELRCDPISGHTALYWYRQSLGQGLEFLIYFQGNSAPDKSGLPSDRFSAERTGGSVSTLTIQRTQQEDSAVYLCASSLEQLSYEQYFGPGTRLTVT.

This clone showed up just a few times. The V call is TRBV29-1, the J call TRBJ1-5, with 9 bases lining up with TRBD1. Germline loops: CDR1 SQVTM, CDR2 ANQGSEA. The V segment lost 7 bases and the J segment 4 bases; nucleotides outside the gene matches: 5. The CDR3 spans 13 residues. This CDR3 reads CSAGTGTNQPQHF. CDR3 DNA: TGCAGCGCCGGGACAGGGACAAATCAGCCCCAGCATTTT.

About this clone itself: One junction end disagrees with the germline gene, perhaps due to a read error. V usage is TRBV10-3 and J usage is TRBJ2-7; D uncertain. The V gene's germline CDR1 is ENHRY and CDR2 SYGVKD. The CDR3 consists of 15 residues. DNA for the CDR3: TGTGCCAGCAGTGAATTCACGGGTAGTGTTGCCGAGCAGTACTTC. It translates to CASSEFTGSVAEQYF.

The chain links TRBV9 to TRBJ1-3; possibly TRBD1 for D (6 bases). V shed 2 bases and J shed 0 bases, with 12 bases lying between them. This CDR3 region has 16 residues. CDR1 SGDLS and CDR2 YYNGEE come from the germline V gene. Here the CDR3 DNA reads TGTGCCAGCAGCGTGGGACACGCGGACTCTGGAAACACCATATATTTT. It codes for CASSVGHADSGNTIYF. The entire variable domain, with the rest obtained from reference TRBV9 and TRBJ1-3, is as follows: DSGVTQTPKHLITATGQRVTLRCSPRSGDLSVYWYQQSLDQGLQFLIQYYNGEERAKGNILERFSAQQFPDLHSELNLSSLELGDSALYFCASSVGHADSGNTIYFGEGSWLTVV.

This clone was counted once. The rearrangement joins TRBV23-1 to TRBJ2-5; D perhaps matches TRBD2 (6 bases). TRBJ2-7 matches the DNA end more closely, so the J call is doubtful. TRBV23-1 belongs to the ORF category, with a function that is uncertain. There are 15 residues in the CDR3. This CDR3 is CASRGGSSVRGEQYF. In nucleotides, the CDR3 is TGCGCCAGCAGGGGGGGATCGTCGGTTAGGGGCGAGCAGTACTTC.

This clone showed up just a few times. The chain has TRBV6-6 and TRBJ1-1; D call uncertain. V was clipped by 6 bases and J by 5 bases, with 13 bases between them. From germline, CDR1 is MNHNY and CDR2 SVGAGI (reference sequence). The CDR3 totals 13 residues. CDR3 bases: TGTGCCAGCAGCCTGTTACCGCGAACTGAAGCTTTCTTT. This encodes CASSLLPRTEAFF.

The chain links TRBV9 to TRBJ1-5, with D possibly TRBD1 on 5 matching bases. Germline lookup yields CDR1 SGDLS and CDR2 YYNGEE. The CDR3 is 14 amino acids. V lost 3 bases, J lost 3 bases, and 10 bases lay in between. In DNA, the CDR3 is TGTGCCAGCAGCGCGGGGGTTAACAATCAGCCCCAGCATTTT. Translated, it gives CASSAGVNNQPQHF.

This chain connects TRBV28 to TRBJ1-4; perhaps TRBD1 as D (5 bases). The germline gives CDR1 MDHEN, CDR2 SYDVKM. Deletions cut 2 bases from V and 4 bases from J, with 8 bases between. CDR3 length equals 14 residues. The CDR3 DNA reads TGTGCCAGCAGTTTACAGGGTTTTAATGAAAAACTGTTTTTT. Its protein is CASSLQGFNEKLFF.

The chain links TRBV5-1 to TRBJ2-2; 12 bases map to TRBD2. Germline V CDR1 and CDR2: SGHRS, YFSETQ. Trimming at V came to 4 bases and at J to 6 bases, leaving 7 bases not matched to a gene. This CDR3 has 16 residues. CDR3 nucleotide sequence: TGCGCCAGCAGCATATCTAGCGGGGGGGCTCCCGGGGAGCTGTTTTTT. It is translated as CASSISSGGAPGELFF.

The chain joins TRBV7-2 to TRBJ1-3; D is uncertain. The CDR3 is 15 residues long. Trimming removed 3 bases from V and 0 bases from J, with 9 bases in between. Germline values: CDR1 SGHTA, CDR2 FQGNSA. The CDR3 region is CASSFRSPSGNTIYF. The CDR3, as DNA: TGTGCCAGCAGCTTCCGGTCGCCCTCTGGAAACACCATATATTTT.

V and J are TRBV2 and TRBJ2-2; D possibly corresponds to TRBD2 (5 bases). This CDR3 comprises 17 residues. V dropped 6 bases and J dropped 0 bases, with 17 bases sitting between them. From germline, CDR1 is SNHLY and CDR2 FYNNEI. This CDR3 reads CASRPLGRTTNTGELFF. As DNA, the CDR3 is TGTGCCAGCAGGCCATTAGGGAGAACTACGAACACCGGGGAGCTGTTTTTT.

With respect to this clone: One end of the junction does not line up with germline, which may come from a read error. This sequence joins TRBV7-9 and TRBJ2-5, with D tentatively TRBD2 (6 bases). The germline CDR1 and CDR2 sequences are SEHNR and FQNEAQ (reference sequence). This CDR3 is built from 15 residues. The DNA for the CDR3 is TGTGCCAGCAGCCTAGCGTCCGGGTCCCAAGAGACCCAGTACTTC. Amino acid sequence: CASSLASGSQETQYF.

This CDR3 is CAISEGTGMTTGELFF. The CDR3 region has the DNA TGTGCCATCAGCGAGGGGACAGGGATGACGACCGGGGAGCTGTTTTTT. V gene TRBV10-3 combines with J gene TRBJ2-2, with 9 bases aligning to TRBD1. There are 16 residues in the CDR3. V lost 6 bases and J lost 5; bases outside the gene matches: 10. Germline V gene sequence: CDR1 ENHRY, CDR2 SYGVKD.

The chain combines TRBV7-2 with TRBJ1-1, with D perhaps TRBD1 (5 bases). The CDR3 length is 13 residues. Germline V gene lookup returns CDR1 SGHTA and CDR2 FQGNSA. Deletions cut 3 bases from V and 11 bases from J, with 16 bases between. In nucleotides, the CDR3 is TGTGCCAGCAGCTTGATCGACCGGGGGAATGCTTTCTTT. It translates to CASSLIDRGNAFF.

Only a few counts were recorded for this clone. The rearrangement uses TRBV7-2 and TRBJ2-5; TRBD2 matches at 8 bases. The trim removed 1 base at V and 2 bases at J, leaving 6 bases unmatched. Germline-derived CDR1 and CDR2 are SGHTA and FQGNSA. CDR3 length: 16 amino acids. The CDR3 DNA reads TGTGCCAGCAGCTTAGGGGATAGCGGGGCGCAAGAGACCCAGTACTTC. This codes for CASSLGDSGAQETQYF.

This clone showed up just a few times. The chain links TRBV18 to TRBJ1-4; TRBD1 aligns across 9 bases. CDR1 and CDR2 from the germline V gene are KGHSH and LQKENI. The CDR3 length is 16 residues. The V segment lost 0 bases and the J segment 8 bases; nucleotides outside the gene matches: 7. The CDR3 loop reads CASSPPGTGKGEKLFF. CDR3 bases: TGTGCCAGCTCACCACCTGGGACAGGGAAGGGCGAAAAACTGTTTTTT. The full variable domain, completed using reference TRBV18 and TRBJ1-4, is NAGVMQNPRHLVRRRGQEARLRCSPMKGHSHVYWYRQLPEEGLKFMVYLQKENIIDESGMPKERFSAEFPKEGPSILRIQQVVRGDSAAYFCASSPPGTGKGEKLFFGSGTQLSVL.

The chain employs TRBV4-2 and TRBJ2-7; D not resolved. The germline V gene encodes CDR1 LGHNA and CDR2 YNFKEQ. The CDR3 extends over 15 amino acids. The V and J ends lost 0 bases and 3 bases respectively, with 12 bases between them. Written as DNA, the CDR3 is TGTGCCAGCAGCCAAGATCTGGCGGATGACTACGAGCAGTACTTC. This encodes CASSQDLADDYEQYF.

The CDR3 bases are TGCGCCAGCAGCTTGGATCCTAGCGGGGGGTTTGAGCAGTTCTTC. Its translation is CASSLDPSGGFEQFF. This chain uses TRBV5-1 with TRBJ2-1; 11 nucleotides agree with TRBD2. The CDR3 sequence is 15 residues long. The ends lost 0 bases at V and 9 bases at J; junction bases unmatched: 5. Germline CDR1 is SGHRS and CDR2 is YFSETQ.

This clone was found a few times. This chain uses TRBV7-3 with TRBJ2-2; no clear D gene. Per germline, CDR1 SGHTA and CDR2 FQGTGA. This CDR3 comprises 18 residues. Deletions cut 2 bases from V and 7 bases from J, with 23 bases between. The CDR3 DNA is TGTGCCAGCAGCTTAGATTCGGGTCGTAAGGATTTGGGCGGGGAGCTGTTTTTT. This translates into CASSLDSGRKDLGGELFF.

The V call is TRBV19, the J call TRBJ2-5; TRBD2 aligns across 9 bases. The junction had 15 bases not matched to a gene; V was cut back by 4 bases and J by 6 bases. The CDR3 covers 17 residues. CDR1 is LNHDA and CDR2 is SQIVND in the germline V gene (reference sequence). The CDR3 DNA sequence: TGTGCCAGTAGTAAGACCCTTCTAGCGGGGTGGGTGAAGACCCAGTACTTC. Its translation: CASSKTLLAGWVKTQYF.

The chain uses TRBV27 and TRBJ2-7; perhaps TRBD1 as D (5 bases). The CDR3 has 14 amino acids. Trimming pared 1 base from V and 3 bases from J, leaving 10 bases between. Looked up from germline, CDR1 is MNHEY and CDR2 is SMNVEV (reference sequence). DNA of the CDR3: TGTGCCAGCAGTTTATTGGGGCAGGGCTACGAGCAGTACTTC. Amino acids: CASSLLGQGYEQYF.

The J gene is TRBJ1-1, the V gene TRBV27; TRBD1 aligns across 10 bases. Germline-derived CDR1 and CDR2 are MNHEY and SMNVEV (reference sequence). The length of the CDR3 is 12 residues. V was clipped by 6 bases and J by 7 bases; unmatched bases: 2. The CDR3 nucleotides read TGTGCCAGCAGGGGACAGGGGATTGAAGCTTTCTTT. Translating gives CASRGQGIEAFF.